This is a list of T cell receptor beta chains from one sample in a study of blood T cells in healthy people across ages. TCRdb redid the calling of the 5' RACE reads with MiXCR, one entry per CDR3 protein. The data show approximately 830,000 distinct CDR3 sequences, around 62% seen once. Sequenced input: blood. The receptors were sampled from a young man in good health. Both conserved end residues are part of each CDR3.

TRBV7-2,TRBJ1-2,CASSWRGGDNYGYTF
TRBV29-1,TRBJ2-1,CSVEPHRQGPEQFF
TRBV4-3,TRBJ2-5,CASSQEWQGGETQYF
TRBV7-2,TRBJ2-5,CASSALAGRETQYF
TRBV29-1,TRBJ2-5,CSVEGVGYETQYF
TRBV11-2,TRBJ2-7,CASSLNIGPRSYEQYF
TRBV6-2/TRBV6-3,TRBJ1-1,CASKAQNTEAFF
TRBV20-1,TRBJ2-6,CSATGHSGANVLTF
TRBV7-2,TRBJ2-3,CASSLWGLADTSTDTQYF
TRBV20-1,TRBJ2-1,CSARDEAGGRDEQFF
TRBV29-1,NA,CNVARSGEQYF
TRBV20-1,TRBJ2-3,CSAPWGGEEDTQYF
TRBV6-2/TRBV6-3,TRBJ2-4,CASSYGEPQYF
TRBV3-1,TRBJ2-7,CASSQIDWSYEQYF
TRBV12-3/TRBV12-4,TRBJ2-3,CASRAERGGKGTQYF
TRBV11-2,TRBJ2-5,CASSLSRYQETQYF
TRBV7-2,NA,CASSLGRLAPQETQYF
TRBV7-3,TRBJ2-6,CASSRTGSGANVLTF
TRBV29-1,NA,CSGGDRGYEQYF
TRBV27,TRBJ2-5,CASSLSQGLAGETQYF
TRBV6-5,TRBJ2-1,CASSAGTLNEQFF
TRBV18,NA,CASSPAGRQETQYF
TRBV9,TRBJ1-4,CASSVSATNEKLFF
TRBV6-2/TRBV6-3,TRBJ2-3,CASSHRLGGGPTDTQYF
TRBV7-9,TRBJ1-6,CASSLVWENSPLHF
TRBV5-1,TRBJ2-7,CASSFRGGSSHEQYF
TRBV6-2/TRBV6-3,TRBJ2-5,CASSLAGGVQTQYF
TRBV29-1,TRBJ2-6,CSARDSGANVLTF
TRBV6-1,TRBJ2-5,CASRKAGGLGTQYF
TRBV2,TRBJ2-1,CASRAPGLIHEQFF
TRBV5-1,TRBJ1-1,CASSLSSGGWTEAFF
TRBV5-4,TRBJ1-2,CASSLGENGYTF
TRBV4-3,TRBJ2-7,CASSQEDGAYEQYF
TRBV29-1,NA,CSVAGHPYEQYF
TRBV28,TRBJ2-5,CASSNFGTDQETQYF
TRBV12-3/TRBV12-4,TRBJ2-3,CASRRGDDTDTQYF
TRBV20-1,TRBJ2-3,CSARDRASTDTQYF
TRBV20-1,TRBJ2-7,CSASWGAYEQYF